This TCR beta chain comes out of a study of cytotoxic CD8 clonotypes in ibrutinib-treated CLL. Findings of the study overall: Among the clonotypes, public ones were uncommon and contracted or held stable on treatment.

The table came from immunoSEQ multiplex PCR; TCRdb's copy has only in-frame clones and leaves some out. The sample comprises over 65,000 clones, under 70% of which are singletons, and approximately 6% rests with the top ten. Of note for this clone: The antigen is undetermined. Sequence at one end of the junction differs from germline and may be a read error.

This CDR3 has 19 residues. The TCR originated in a human donor with chronic lymphocytic leukemia. The chain recombines TRBV23-1 with TRBJ1-2; a possible D gene is TRBD1 (5 bases). TRBV23-1 belongs to the ORF category, with a function that is uncertain. Sequencing was performed on PBMCs, taken after 12 months of ibrutinib treatment. This CDR3 is CASSQSLQGGTNTKYGYTF. The CDR3 DNA is TGCGCCAGCAGTCAATCTTTGCAGGGAGGTACCAACACTAAATATGGCTACACCTTC.